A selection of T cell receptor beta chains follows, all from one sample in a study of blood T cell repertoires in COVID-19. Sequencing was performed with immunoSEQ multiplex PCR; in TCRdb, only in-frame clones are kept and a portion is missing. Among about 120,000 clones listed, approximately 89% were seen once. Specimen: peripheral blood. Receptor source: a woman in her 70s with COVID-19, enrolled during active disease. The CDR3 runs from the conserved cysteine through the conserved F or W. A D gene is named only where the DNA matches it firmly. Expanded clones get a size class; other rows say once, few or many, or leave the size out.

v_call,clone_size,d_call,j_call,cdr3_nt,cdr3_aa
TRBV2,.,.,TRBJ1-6,TGTGCCAGCAGTGATTCCCGGGAGAAGGGATTT,CASSDSREKGF
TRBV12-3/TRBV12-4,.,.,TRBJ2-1,TGTGCCAGCCAGAGGACTCCAGGGGATGAGCAGTTCTTC,CASQRTPGDEQFF
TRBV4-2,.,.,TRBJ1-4,TGTGCCAGCAGCCCTGAGTTCTTCCTTAATGAAAAACTGTTTTTT,CASSPEFFLNEKLFF
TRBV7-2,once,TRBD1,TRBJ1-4,TGTGCCAGCAGCTACGCACAGGGGACTAATGAAAAACTGTTTTTT,CASSYAQGTNEKLFF
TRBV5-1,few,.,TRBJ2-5,TGCGCCAGCAGCGCCACTAGCCAAGAGACCCAGTACTTC,CASSATSQETQYF
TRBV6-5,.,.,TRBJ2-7,TGTGCCAGCACCATAACACAGGGCAGGGAGCAGTACTTC,CASTITQGREQYF
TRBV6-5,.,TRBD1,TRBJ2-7,TGTGCCAGCAGTTGGGGACAGGGGAAAAACGAGCAGTACTTC,CASSWGQGKNEQYF
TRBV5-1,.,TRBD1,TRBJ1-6,TGCGCCAGCAGCACCCGGGACAGAAATTCACCCCTCCACTTT,CASSTRDRNSPLHF
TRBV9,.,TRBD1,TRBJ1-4,TGTGCCAGCAGCGCTAGACAGGGTCAAAATGAAAAACTGTTTTTT,CASSARQGQNEKLFF
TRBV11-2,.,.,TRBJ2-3,TGTGCCTCAAAACGGGACTGGGACACAGATACGCAGTATTTT,CASKRDWDTDTQYF
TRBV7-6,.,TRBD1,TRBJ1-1,TGTGCCAGCAGCGCTACAGGGGAACGGGGCACTGAAGCTTTCTTT,CASSATGERGTEAFF
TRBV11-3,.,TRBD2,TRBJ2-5,TGTGCCAGCAGCTCCCGGACTAGCGAGGAGACCCAGTACTTC,CASSSRTSEETQYF
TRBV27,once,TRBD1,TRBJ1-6,TGTGCCAGCAAAACGGACAGGGGTAATTCACCCCTCCACTTT,CASKTDRGNSPLHF
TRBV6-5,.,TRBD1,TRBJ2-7,TGTGCCAGCAGATCGACACAGGGGGCGTTCTACGAGCAGTACTTC,CASRSTQGAFYEQYF
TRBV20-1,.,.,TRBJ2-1,TGCAGTGCTAGTCTTGCGGAGGAATACAATGAGCAGTTCTTC,CSASLAEEYNEQFF
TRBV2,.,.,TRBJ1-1,TGTGCCAGCAGTGAGGGGGCTCGGAGGAGCACTGAAGCTTTCTTT,CASSEGARRSTEAFF
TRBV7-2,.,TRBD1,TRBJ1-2,TGTGCCAGCAGCCCAAACACAGGGGTCGGCTACACCTTC,CASSPNTGVGYTF
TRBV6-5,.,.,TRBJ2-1,TGTGCCAGCACTGTGAACAGGGAGAATGAGCAGTTCTTC,CASTVNRENEQFF
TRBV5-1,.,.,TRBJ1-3,TGCGCCAGCAGCTTGGATGGGCCGAACTCTGGAAACACCATATATTTT,CASSLDGPNSGNTIYF
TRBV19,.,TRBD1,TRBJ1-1,TGTGCCAGTAGTATTAGTACAGCGGGTGCGGGACAGGGTAACACTGAAGCTTTCTTT,CASSISTAGAGQGNTEAFF
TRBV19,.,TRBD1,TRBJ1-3,TGTGCCAGTAGACCGGGACAGGGGTCTGGAAACACCATATATTTT,CASRPGQGSGNTIYF
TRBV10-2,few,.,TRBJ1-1,TGCGCCAGCCGGTCCGGGGGGAACACTGAAGCTTTCTTT,CASRSGGNTEAFF
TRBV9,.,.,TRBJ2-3,TGTGCCAGCAGCGTAACAGGGAAGACAGATACGCAGTATTTT,CASSVTGKTDTQYF
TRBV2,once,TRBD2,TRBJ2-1,TGTGCCAGCAGTGAAGTGCGGGGGGGTGAGCAGTTCTTC,CASSEVRGGEQFF
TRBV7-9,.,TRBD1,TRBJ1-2,TGTGCCAGCAGCTTAGACAGGGGAGGTATCTATGGCTACACCTTC,CASSLDRGGIYGYTF
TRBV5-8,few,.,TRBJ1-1,TGTGCCAGCAGCTTGGCTCGGGGGGGACGGTTGGGGAACACTGAAGCTTTCTTT,CASSLARGGRLGNTEAFF
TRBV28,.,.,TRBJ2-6,TGTGCCAGCAGTTCGACGGGGATGGCTGGGGCCAACGTCCTGACTTTC,CASSSTGMAGANVLTF
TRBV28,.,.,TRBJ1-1,TGTGCCAGCAGTTTTTTTCCATGGAAGAGGTTGGGGGAGGTAAACACTGAAGCTTTCTTT,CASSFFPWKRLGEVNTEAFF
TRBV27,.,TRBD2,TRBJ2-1,TGTGCCAGCAGTCGGACTAGCGGGGGGGTCAATGAGCAGTTCTTC,CASSRTSGGVNEQFF
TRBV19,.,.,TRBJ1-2,TGTGCCAGTAGCCATACGTCCCTTGACAGGCCGGCCCCCTATGGCTACACCTTC,CASSHTSLDRPAPYGYTF
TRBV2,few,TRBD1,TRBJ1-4,TGTGCCAGCAGTCGACAGGGCCCCGAAAAACTGTTTTTT,CASSRQGPEKLFF
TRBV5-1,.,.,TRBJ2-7,TGCGCCAGCAGCTTGGCCTATGGGCTCGAGCAGTACTTC,CASSLAYGLEQYF
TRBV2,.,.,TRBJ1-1,TGTGCCAGCAGTGAAATCGTGGGCTCGGTGCGGAACACTGAAGCTTTCTTT,CASSEIVGSVRNTEAFF
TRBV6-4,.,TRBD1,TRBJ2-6,TGTGCCAGCAGGGCCGGGACAGGGAACTCTGGGGCCAACGTCCTGACTTTC,CASRAGTGNSGANVLTF
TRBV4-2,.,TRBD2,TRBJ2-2,TGTGCCAGCAGCCCCCGGCTAGCGGGGTATACCGGGGAGCTGTTTTTT,CASSPRLAGYTGELFF
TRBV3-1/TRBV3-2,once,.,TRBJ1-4,TGTGCCAGCAGCCATCCCGGACTGTCGGCAAATGAAAAACTGTTTTTT,CASSHPGLSANEKLFF
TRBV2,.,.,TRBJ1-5,TGTGCCAGCAGTGCTACCACAGGCAACAATCAGCCCCAGCATTTT,CASSATTGNNQPQHF
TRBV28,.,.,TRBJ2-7,TGTGCCAGCAGTTTTGGGGGCTGGTCTAATCGGTACGAGCAGTACTTC,CASSFGGWSNRYEQYF
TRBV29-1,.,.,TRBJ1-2,TGCAGCGTTGAGTCAGTCTCTAACTATGGCTACACCTTC,CSVESVSNYGYTF
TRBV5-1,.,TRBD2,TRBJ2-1,TGCGCCAGCAGATATAGCGGGGGGGCCTACTATGAGCAGTTCTTC,CASRYSGGAYYEQFF
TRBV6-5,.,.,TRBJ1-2,TGTGCCAGCAGCAAGGACAGTAACTATGGCTACACCTTC,CASSKDSNYGYTF
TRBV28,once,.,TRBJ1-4,TGTGCCAGCAGTGAAGGAGGCGCGAGTGCAACTAATGAAAAACTGTTTTTT,CASSEGGASATNEKLFF
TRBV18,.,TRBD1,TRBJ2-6,TGTGCCAGCTCACGGACTCTGACAGGGGGTAATGGGTATGGGGCCAACGTCCTGACTTTC,CASSRTLTGGNGYGANVLTF
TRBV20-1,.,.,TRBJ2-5,TGCAGGACAGACAGCCAAGAGACCCAGTACTTC,CRTDSQETQYF
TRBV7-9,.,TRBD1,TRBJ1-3,TGTGCCAGCAGCTTGGGACAGGGGACCTCTGGAAACACCATATATTTT,CASSLGQGTSGNTIYF
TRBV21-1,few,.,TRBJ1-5,TGTGCCAGCAGCAAAGATAGAACAGCTATTTATCAGCCCCAGCATTTT,CASSKDRTAIYQPQHF
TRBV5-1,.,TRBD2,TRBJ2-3,TGCGCCAGCAGCTTGGCCTCTAGCGGGGGGATCACAGATACGCAGTATTTT,CASSLASSGGITDTQYF
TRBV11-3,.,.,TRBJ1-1,TGTGCCAGCAGCTCCCGGACAGCGAACACTGAAGCTTTCTTT,CASSSRTANTEAFF
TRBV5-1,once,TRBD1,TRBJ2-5,TGCGCCAGCAGCCCCGGGACAGGGGGAGAGACCCAGTACTTC,CASSPGTGGETQYF
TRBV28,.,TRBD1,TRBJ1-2,TGTGCCAGCAGTTTATCGGGACAGGGCAACTATGGCTACACCTTC,CASSLSGQGNYGYTF
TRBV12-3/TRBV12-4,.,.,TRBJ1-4,TGTGCCAGCAGTTTTCAATCGTTCCCGGAACTGTTTTTT,CASSFQSFPELFF
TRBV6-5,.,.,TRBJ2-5,TGTGCCAGCCGTTCCCGGGGGGCACAAGAGACCCAGTACTTC,CASRSRGAQETQYF